These T cell receptor beta chains were read from a single sample in a study of blood T cell repertoires in COVID-19. Here immunoSEQ multiplex PCR was the method, and the copy in TCRdb shows in-frame clones only, minus some. The data hold some 25,000 clones, with more than 65% observed a single time. Sequencing used peripheral blood. Every receptor here comes from a human donor in a cohort sampled during active COVID-19. Both conserved end residues are part of each CDR3. Fields, in order: J gene, D gene, V gene, clone size, CDR3 protein, CDR3 DNA. D genes are given only for firm matches. Clone size is not always given. Where it is, it says once, few, many or a class for expanded clones.

TRBJ1-2 . TRBV6-2/TRBV6-3 once CASSRFREGYTF TGTGCCAGCAGTAGATTTCGAGAAGGCTACACCTTC
TRBJ2-7 . TRBV7-2 . CASSLSMGRTSSYEQYF TGTGCCAGCAGCTTATCAATGGGCAGGACAAGCTCCTACGAGCAGTACTTC
TRBJ2-3 TRBD2 TRBV11-3 . CASSPRPGLDPLGDTQYF TGTGCCAGCAGCCCCCGACCGGGACTAGACCCCCTCGGGGATACGCAGTATTTT
TRBJ1-3 . TRBV9 once CASSSDTPSGNTIYF TGTGCCAGCAGCTCAGACACCCCCTCTGGAAACACCATATATTTT
TRBJ2-2 TRBD2 TRBV7-9 . CASSYPPWGGSTGELFF TGTGCCAGCAGCTACCCCCCGTGGGGCGGGAGCACCGGGGAGCTGTTTTTT
TRBJ2-1 TRBD1 TRBV28 . CASRVVPGTGDNEQFF TGTGCCAGCAGGGTAGTCCCCGGGACAGGGGACAATGAGCAGTTCTTC
TRBJ2-1 . TRBV7-9 . CASSLTAGAREQFF TGTGCCAGCAGCTTAACGGCGGGGGCACGCGAGCAGTTCTTC
TRBJ1-1 . TRBV15 . CATSIPTYMNTEAFF TGTGCCACCAGCATTCCGACATATATGAACACTGAAGCTTTCTTT
TRBJ2-7 TRBD1 TRBV2 . CASNPRQGSYEQYF TGTGCCAGCAACCCTCGACAGGGTAGCTACGAGCAGTACTTC
TRBJ2-6 TRBD1 TRBV11-2 . CASSPWTGLPSGANVLTF TGTGCCAGCAGCCCGTGGACAGGGCTCCCCTCTGGGGCCAACGTCCTGACTTTC
TRBJ2-1 . TRBV6-6 . CASSDGGRYNEQFF TGTGCCAGCAGCGACGGGGGGCGGTACAATGAGCAGTTCTTC
TRBJ2-1 . TRBV11-3 . CASSKTSNEQFF TGTGCCAGCAGCAAGACTAGCAATGAGCAGTTCTTC
TRBJ2-5 TRBD2 TRBV2 . CASTSRGGVQETQYF TGTGCCAGCACCTCCCGGGGAGGGGTCCAAGAGACCCAGTACTTC
TRBJ1-3 . TRBV11-2 . CASSLTSGNTIYF TGTGCCAGCAGCTTAACTTCTGGAAACACCATATATTTT
TRBJ2-7 TRBD2 TRBV28 once CASSLSRTREQYF TGTGCCAGCAGTTTATCGAGGACTAGGGAGCAGTACTTC
TRBJ1-2 TRBD1 TRBV5-1 once CASTPGGTYGYTF TGCGCCAGCACCCCAGGGGGCACCTATGGCTACACCTTC
TRBJ1-2 TRBD1 TRBV6-5 . CASSREGALSYTF TGTGCCAGCAGCCGGGAGGGGGCGCTTAGCTACACCTTC
TRBJ1-6 . TRBV5-4 medium-sized CASSPGAGPASPLHF TGTGCCAGCAGCCCGGGAGCAGGGCCGGCTTCACCCCTCCACTTT
TRBJ2-1 TRBD2 TRBV10-3 . CAISEGRLAGVANEQFF TGTGCCATCAGTGAGGGAAGACTAGCGGGAGTGGCGAATGAGCAGTTCTTC
TRBJ1-2 . TRBV6-5 . CASSPTKQGTYGYTF TGTGCCAGCAGTCCGACAAAACAGGGAACCTATGGCTACACCTTC
TRBJ1-1 . TRBV3-1/TRBV3-2 once CASSQKHLEAFF TGTGCCAGCAGCCAGAAACACCTTGAAGCTTTCTTT
TRBJ2-1 TRBD1 TRBV7-3 . CASSFSTGFNEQFF TGTGCCAGCAGCTTTTCGACAGGGTTCAATGAGCAGTTCTTC
TRBJ2-3 TRBD2 TRBV6-5 . CASKAGTSDTQYF TGTGCCAGCAAAGCGGGAACCTCAGATACGCAGTATTTT
TRBJ1-1 TRBD1 TRBV6-5 . CASSYTGASDTEAFF TGTGCCAGCAGTTACACAGGGGCCTCGGATACTGAAGCTTTCTTT
TRBJ1-4 TRBD1 TRBV7-9 . CASSSQQGGKEKLFF TGTGCCAGCAGCTCCCAACAGGGGGGAAAAGAAAAACTGTTTTTT
TRBJ2-3 . TRBV14 . CASSQVRLAIDTQYF TGTGCCAGCAGCCAAGTGCGCCTAGCTATAGATACGCAGTATTTT
TRBJ1-3 TRBD1 TRBV14 . CASRQQGAGNTIYF TGTGCCAGCAGGCAACAGGGGGCTGGAAACACCATATATTTT
TRBJ1-1 TRBD1 TRBV4-1 . CASSQGPRGRVNTEAFF TGCGCCAGCAGCCAAGGGCCCAGGGGGAGAGTGAACACTGAAGCTTTCTTT